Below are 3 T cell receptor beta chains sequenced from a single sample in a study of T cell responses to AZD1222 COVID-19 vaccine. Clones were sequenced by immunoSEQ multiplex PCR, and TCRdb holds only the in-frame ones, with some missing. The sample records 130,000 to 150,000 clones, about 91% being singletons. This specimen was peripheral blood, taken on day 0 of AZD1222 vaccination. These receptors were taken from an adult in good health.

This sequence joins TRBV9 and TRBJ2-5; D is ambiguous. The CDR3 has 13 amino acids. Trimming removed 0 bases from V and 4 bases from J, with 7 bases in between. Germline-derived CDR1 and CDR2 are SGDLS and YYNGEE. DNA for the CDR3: TGTGCCAGCAGCGTAGCGGGTCCAGAGACCCAGTACTTC. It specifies CASSVAGPETQYF. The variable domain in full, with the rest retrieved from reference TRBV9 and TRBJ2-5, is DSGVTQTPKHLITATGQRVTLRCSPRSGDLSVYWYQQSLDQGLQFLIQYYNGEERAKGNILERFSAQQFPDLHSELNLSSLELGDSALYFCASSVAGPETQYFGPGTRLLVL.

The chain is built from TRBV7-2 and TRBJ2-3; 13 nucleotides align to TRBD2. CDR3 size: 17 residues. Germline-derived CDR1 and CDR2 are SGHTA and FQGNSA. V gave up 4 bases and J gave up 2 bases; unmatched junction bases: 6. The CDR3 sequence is CASSSRLAGGFTDTQYF. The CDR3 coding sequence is TGTGCCAGCAGCTCCCGACTAGCGGGGGGTTTCACAGATACGCAGTATTTT.

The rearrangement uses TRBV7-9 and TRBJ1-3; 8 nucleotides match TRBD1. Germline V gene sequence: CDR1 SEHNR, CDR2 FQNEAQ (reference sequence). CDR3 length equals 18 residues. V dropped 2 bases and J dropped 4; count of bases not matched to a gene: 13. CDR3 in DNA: TGTGCCAGCAGCTTACGTGGACAGGGAGGTTTTAGAGGAAACACCATATATTTT. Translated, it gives CASSLRGQGGFRGNTIYF.